The following is a TCR beta chain sequence with its context. This clonotype occurred many times. Its recognized antigen is unknown. Per-base qualities were not stored, and no clone one base away is much larger. What this sample's treatment or condition label stands for: allogeneic hematopoietic cell transplantation with graft depleted of TCRalphabeta T cells and CD19 B cells. Transplant recipients were children who received TCRalphabeta/CD19-depleted allogeneic hematopoietic cell grafts. The sample is drawn from a study of T-cell reconstitution after alpha-beta-depleted transplantation in children (dated by TCRdb to about 2016). About the study as a whole: T-cell immune reconstitution after TCRalphabeta/CD19-depleted allogeneic hematopoietic cell transplantation in children was quantitatively tracked in the study by means of TCR repertoire profiling.

The library was generated by PCR. Sequencing relied on an Illumina HiSeq 2500. Molecular barcoding was employed in the preparation of TCR libraries, with unique molecular identifiers being used to normalize TCRbeta repertoire quantification. The public sequencing data were trimmed at Q25 with fastp and processed into clonotypes with MiXCR by TCRdb, which kept only in-frame beta chains. Rows are unified per CDR3 protein, each entry keeping the most common DNA and genes. The sample yields 450,000 to 600,000 distinct CDR3 sequences; 10% were counted once. Of the sample, just over 2% is held by the ten largest clones. Here is what the overall study found, with its caveats: In some patients, the high TCRbeta diversity seen at day 60 was put down to recipient T cells and intrathymic progenitors that had survived conditioning. About two months after transplant, the apparently early recovery of alphabetaT-cell counts reportedly depended on just several hundred clones that had expanded rapidly and came from non-depleted graft cells. Over the following months the frequencies of hyperexpanded clones went down, and after one year T-cell counts and TCRbeta diversity were mostly credited to newly produced T cells.

Counted from cysteine to phenylalanine, this CDR3 has 15 amino acids. The entry retains the CDR3 DNA only, 45 bases that are in frame from base 1. From a lookup of the germline V gene, CDR1 and CDR2 are WSHSY and SAAADI. V loses 6 bases of germline sequence and J loses 3 bases, and the interval between the two ends is 15 bases. The receptor was derived from a child aged 2 to 15 with inherited bone marrow failure, due to receive a stem cell transplant. Sequenced material: PBMCs, taken before TCRalphabeta/CD19-depleted stem cell transplant. This chain joins TRBV10-2 to TRBJ2-1, with TRBD2 tentatively as D gene (6 bases match). The nucleotides are TGCGCCAGCAGGATTAGCGGTCAAGACTACAATGAGCAGTTCTTC. This sequence encodes CASRISGQDYNEQFF.